The sequence of this T cell receptor beta chain was determined in a study of human T cells and chemical hapten exposure. General study results and limits: TCRs whose frequency exceeded 1 in 1000 remained the same following DPC sensitization. Counts of expanded TCRs at PT1 were positively correlated with patch test score.

Time point indicated: patch test 3, about 24 weeks after DPC sensitization. Treatment given: therapeutic diphenylcyclopropenone sensitization with weekly scalp DPC. Each CDR3 protein is one row after TCRdb ran MiXCR on the RACE reads. The data contain approximately 97,000 distinct CDR3 sequences, roughly a quarter of them singletons. Deletions cut 1 base from V and 3 bases from J, with 1 base between. This CDR3 is built from 12 residues. As regards this clonotype: Antigen: not known.

The receptor was isolated from a man aged 35 to 55 with alopecia areata. Some clones in this sample may be carry-over from other donors' samples. The material was whole blood, obtained in connection with sensitization to the hapten diphenylcyclopropenone (DPC). The rearrangement joins TRBV12-3 or TRBV12-4 to TRBJ2-1; D ambiguous. CDR3 DNA sequence: TGTGCCAGCAGTTTAGGCTACAATGAGCAGTTCTTC. It translates to CASSLGYNEQFF.